The TCR beta chain described here comes from a study of regulatory T cells in long-lasting Graves disease. The overall study: Antithyroid drugs had been taken under 3 months by newly diagnosed Graves' patients.

Time point here: newly diagnosed GD, antithyroid drugs for less than 3 months. Following extraction of RNA from PBMCs, that RNA was used to make the TCR library. Patients came through an endocrinology department, and that department was in Xi'an, China. The CDR3 is made up of 12 amino acids. Per the germline V gene, CDR1 is DFQATT and CDR2 is SNEGSKA (reference sequence). V was clipped by 6 bases and J by 4 bases, with 12 bases between them. HTBI primers from iRepertoire and Arm-PCR of CDR3 regions yielded the TCR beta libraries. TCRdb reprocessed the multiplex PCR reads via MiXCR and lists one record per CDR3 protein. The data hold around 450,000 distinct CDR3 sequences, with about 15% observed a single time. This same sample was also taken into another study, of T cells in Graves' hyperthyroidism and ophthalmopathy. That source adds: HTBI primers were used for first-round RT-PCR of the TCR CDR3.

Sequencing used peripheral blood mononuclear cells (PBMCs), obtained at new diagnosis, from a patient treated with antithyroid drugs. The chain combines TRBV20-1 with TRBJ1-2, with a weak D call TRBD1 (6 bases). This TCR derives from a woman in her thirties or forties with Graves disease. This CDR3 is CSARGQGYGYTF. The CDR3 DNA reads as TGCAGTGCACGGGGACAAGGCTATGGCTACACCTTC.